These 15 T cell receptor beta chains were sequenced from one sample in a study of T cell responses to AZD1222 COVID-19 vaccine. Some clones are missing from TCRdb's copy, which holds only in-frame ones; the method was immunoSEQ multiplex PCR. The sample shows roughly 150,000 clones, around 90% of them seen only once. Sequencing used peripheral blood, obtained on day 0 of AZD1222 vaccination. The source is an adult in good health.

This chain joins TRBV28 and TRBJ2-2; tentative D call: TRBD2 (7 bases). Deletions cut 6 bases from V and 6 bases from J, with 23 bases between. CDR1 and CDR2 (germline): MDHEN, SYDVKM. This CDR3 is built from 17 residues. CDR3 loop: CASSEDGGGRRAGELFF. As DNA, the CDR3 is TGTGCCAGCAGCGAAGATGGGGGCGGGAGACGTGCCGGGGAGCTGTTTTTT. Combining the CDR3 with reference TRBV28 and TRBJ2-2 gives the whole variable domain DVKVTQSSRYLVKRTGEKVFLECVQDMDHENMFWYRQDPGLGLRLIYFSYDVKMKEKGDIPEGYSVSREKKERFSLILESASTNQTSMYLCASSEDGGGRRAGELFFGEGSRLTVL.

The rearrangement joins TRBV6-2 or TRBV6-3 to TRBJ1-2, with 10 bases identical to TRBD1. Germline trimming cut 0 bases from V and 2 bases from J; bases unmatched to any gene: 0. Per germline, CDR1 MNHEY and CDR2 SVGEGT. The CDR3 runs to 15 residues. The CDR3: CASSYSTGGNYGYTF. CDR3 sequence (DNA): TGTGCCAGCAGTTACTCGACAGGGGGCAACTATGGCTACACCTTC.

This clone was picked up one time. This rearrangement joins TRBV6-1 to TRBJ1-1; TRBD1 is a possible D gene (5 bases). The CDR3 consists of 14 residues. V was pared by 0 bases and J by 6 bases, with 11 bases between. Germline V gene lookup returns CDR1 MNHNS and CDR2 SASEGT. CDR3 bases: TGTGCCAGCAGTGAAGCGGTGAGGGGCGCTGAAGCTTTCTTT. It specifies CASSEAVRGAEAFF.

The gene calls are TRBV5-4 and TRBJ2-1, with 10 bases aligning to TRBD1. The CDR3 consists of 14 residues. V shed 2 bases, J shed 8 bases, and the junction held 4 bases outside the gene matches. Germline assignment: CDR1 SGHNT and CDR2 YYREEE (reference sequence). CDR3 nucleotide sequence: TGTGCCAGCAGCTTCGGGACAGGGGAGGATGAGCAGTTCTTC. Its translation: CASSFGTGEDEQFF.

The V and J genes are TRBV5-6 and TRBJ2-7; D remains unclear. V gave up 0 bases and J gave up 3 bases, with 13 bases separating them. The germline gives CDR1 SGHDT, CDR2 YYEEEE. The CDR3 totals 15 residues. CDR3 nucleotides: TGTGCCAGCAGCTTGGATCCACGATCAGGCTACGAGCAGTACTTC. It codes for CASSLDPRSGYEQYF.

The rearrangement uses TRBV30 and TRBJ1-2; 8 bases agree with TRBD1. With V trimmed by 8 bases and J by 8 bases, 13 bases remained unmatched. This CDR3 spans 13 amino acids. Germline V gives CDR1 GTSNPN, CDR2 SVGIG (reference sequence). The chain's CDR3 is CARSGPGGIGYTF. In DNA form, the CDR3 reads TGTGCCCGGTCCGGCCCAGGGGGCATCGGCTACACCTTC.

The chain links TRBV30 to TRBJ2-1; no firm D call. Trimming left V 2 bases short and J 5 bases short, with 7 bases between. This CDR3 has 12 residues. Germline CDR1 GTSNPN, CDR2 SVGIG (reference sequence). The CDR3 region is CAWSYLDNEQFF. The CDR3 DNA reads TGTGCCTGGAGTTATCTGGACAATGAGCAGTTCTTC. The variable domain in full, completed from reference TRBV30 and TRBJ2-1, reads SQTIHQWPATLVQPVGSPLSLECTVEGTSNPNLYWYRQAAGRGLQLLFYSVGIGQISSEVPQNLSASRPQDRQFILSSKKLLLSDSGFYLCAWSYLDNEQFFGPGTRLTVL.

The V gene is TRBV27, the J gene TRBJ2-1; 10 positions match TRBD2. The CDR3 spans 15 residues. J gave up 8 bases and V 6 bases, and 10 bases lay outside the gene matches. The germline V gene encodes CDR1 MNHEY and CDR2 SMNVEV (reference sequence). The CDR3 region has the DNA TGTGCCAGCAGCCTAACTAGCGGGAATATCGATGAGCAGTTCTTC. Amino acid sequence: CASSLTSGNIDEQFF.

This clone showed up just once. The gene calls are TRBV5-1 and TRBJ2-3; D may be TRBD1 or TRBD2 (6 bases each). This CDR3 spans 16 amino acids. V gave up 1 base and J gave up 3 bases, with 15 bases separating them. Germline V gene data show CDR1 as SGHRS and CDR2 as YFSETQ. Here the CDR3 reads CASSLLSTGATDTQYF. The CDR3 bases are TGCGCCAGCAGCTTGTTGTCGACGGGGGCTACAGATACGCAGTATTTT.

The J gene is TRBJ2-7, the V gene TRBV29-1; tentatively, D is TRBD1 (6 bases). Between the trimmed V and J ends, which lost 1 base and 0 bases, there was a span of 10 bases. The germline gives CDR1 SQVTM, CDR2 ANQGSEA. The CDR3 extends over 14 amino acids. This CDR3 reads CSVEGQGSSYEQYF. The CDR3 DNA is TGCAGCGTTGAAGGGCAGGGGTCCTCCTACGAGCAGTACTTC.

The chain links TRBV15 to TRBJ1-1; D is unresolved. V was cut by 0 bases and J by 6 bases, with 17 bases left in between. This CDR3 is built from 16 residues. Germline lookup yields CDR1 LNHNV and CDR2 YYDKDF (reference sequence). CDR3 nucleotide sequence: TGTGCCACCAGCAGAGATCCCTCGGTGATGGGCCCTGAAGCTTTCTTT. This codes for CATSRDPSVMGPEAFF.

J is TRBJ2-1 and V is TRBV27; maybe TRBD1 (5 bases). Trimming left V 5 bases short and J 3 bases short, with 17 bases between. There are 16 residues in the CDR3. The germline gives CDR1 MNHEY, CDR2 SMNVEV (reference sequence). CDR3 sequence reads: CASSPSARQGYNEQFF. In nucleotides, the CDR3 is TGTGCCAGCAGTCCTTCGGCTCGGCAGGGCTACAATGAGCAGTTCTTC.

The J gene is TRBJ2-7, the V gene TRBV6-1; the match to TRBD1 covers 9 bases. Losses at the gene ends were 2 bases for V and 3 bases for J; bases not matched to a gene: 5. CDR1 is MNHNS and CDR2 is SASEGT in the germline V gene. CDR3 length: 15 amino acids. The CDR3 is CASSERTGGIYEQYF. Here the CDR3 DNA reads TGTGCCAGCAGTGAAAGAACAGGGGGCATCTACGAGCAGTACTTC.

CDR3 DNA sequence: TGTGCCAGCAGCTTACAGGGACTAGCGGGAGGAGAGACCCAGTACTTC. As protein: CASSLQGLAGGETQYF. The chain recombines TRBV5-4 with TRBJ2-5, with 15 nucleotides matching TRBD2. CDR3 length: 16 amino acids. Germline V lookup: CDR1 SGHNT, CDR2 YYREEE (reference sequence). V was clipped by 2 bases and J by 4 bases; unmatched bases: 3.

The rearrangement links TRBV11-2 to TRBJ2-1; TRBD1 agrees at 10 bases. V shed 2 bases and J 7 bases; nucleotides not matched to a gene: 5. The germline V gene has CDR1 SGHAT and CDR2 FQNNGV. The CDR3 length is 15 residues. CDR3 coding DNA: TGTGCCAGCAGCTTACGACAGGGGGCAAGGAATGAGCAGTTCTTC. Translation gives CASSLRQGARNEQFF.